This T cell receptor (beta chain) was profiled in a study of shared clonotypes between healthy human individuals. Looked up from germline, CDR1 is SGHRS and CDR2 is YFSETQ. V dropped 4 bases and J dropped 6; count of bases not matched to a gene: 4. The CDR3 is 14 residues long. Study results and limitations: Between four donors, naive CD4 clonotypes were shared at a level of about 5%. Lower generation probabilities were found for non-shared clonotypes than for those shared by all four donors.

Of note for this clone: What it binds is not known.

Per the study methods: Owing to the provision of junction-only sequences devoid of quality scores by immunoSEQ, filtering differed. Assay: immunoSEQ multiplex PCR; the TCRdb copy retains only in-frame clones and omits some. Clone size and the V and J calls come from that table; the DNA yielded D and trimming. The table shows 2 million to 3 million clones, with over 85% occurring only once. The sequenced sample was naive CD4+ T cells from PBMCs. Regarding subset: CD45RA+ positively selected. This chain joins TRBV5-1 and TRBJ2-2, with 9 bases fitting TRBD1. This TCR derives from a man aged 18 to 30 in good health. Some clones in this sample may be carry-over from other donors' samples. Here the CDR3 DNA reads TGCGCCAGCAGCAAGGACAGGGGATCCGGGGAGCTGTTTTTT. This codes for CASSKDRGSGELFF.